The entry that follows covers one T cell receptor (beta chain) sequence. The data derive from a study of cytomegalovirus exposure and HLA in healthy donors. On the study more broadly: In an earlier analysis, approximately 120 million unique TCR beta sequences were found from some 180 million T cells.

CDR1 and CDR2 from the germline V gene are MDHEN and SYDVKM. Trimming removed 8 bases from V and 4 bases from J; junction bases left unmatched: 4. The CDR3 is made up of 13 amino acids. In the PCR, 60 Vbeta and 13 Jbeta primers were used. Using immunoSEQ multiplex PCR, the repertoire was profiled, and TCRdb retains in-frame clones only, with some absent. The sample yields over 80,000 clones, 70% to 75% seen once. This clonotype was sampled from a man between 35 and 55 years old in good health and CMV-seronegative. Input material: PBMCs. The chain recombines TRBV28 with TRBJ1-4, with 7 bases lining up with TRBD1. CDR3 amino acids: CASEQGYNEKLFF. The CDR3 nucleotides are TGTGCCAGCGAACAGGGGTATAATGAAAAACTGTTTTTT.